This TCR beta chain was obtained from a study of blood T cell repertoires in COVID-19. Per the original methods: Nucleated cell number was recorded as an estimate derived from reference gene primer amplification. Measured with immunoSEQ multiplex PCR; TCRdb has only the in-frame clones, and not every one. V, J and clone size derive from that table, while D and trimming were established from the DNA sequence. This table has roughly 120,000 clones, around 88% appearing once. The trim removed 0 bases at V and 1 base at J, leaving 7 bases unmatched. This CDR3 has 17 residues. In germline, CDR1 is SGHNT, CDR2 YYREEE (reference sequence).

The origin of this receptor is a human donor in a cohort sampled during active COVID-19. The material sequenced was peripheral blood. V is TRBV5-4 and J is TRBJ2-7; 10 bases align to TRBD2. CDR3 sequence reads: CASSLVPSGRTSYEQYF. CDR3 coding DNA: TGTGCCAGCAGCTTGGTACCTAGCGGGAGAACTTCCTACGAGCAGTACTTC. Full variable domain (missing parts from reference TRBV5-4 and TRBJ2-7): ETGVTQSPTHLIKTRGQQVTLRCSSQSGHNTVSWYQQALGQGPQFIFQYYREEENGRGNFPPRFSGLQFPNYSSELNVNALELDDSALYLCASSLVPSGRTSYEQYFGPGTRLTVT.